These 5 T cell receptor beta chains came from one sample sequenced in a study of CD8+ T cells in alopecia areata. Extraction and reverse transcription of RNA yielded cDNA as the sequencing template. The repertoire was sequenced with immunoSEQ multiplex PCR; TCRdb's copy has only in-frame clones and lacks some. Of over 150,000 clones listed, roughly 59% are singletons. The specimen comprised CD4+ T cells sorted from blood, sampled at week 0. Receptors were obtained from a human donor with alopecia areata.

This chain links TRBV7-3 with TRBJ2-7; D may correspond to TRBD1 or TRBD2 (5 bases each). Germline lookup yields CDR1 SGHTA and CDR2 FQGTGA. V lost 5 bases, J lost 5 bases, and 16 bases lay in between. This CDR3 region has 14 residues. CDR3 loop: CASSPDGWGNEQYF. The CDR3 nucleotides read TGTGCCAGCAGCCCGGACGGCTGGGGGAACGAGCAGTACTTC.

The CDR3 region is CASSLGGTADYEQYF. The CDR3 DNA follows: TGCGCCAGCAGCTTGGGTGGGACAGCGGACTACGAGCAGTACTTC. V usage is TRBV5-1 and J usage is TRBJ2-5, with 7 bases identical to TRBD1. The J call is uncertain, as TRBJ2-7 better fits the DNA end. Germline V CDR1 and CDR2: SGHRS, YFSETQ. The length of the CDR3 is 15 residues.

This rearrangement joins TRBV10-3 to TRBJ1-6; D is uncertain. The CDR3 consists of 14 residues. Trimming removed 6 bases at V and 9 bases at J, with 15 bases between. The V gene's germline CDR1 is ENHRY and CDR2 SYGVKD. The CDR3: CAIRDDLRSSPLHF. The CDR3 bases are TGTGCCATCAGAGACGACCTAAGGAGTTCACCCCTCCACTTT.

This chain uses TRBV30 with TRBJ1-2, with D perhaps matching TRBD1 (5 bases). In germline, CDR1 is GTSNPN, CDR2 SVGIG (reference sequence). The CDR3 length is 15 residues. Between the trimmed V and J ends, which lost 5 bases and 3 bases, there was a span of 19 bases. The CDR3 region is CAWDGVSRGHYGYTF. The CDR3 DNA follows: TGTGCCTGGGACGGGGTTAGTCGGGGCCACTATGGCTACACCTTC.

The chain recombines TRBV7-2 with TRBJ1-5; no clear D gene. The CDR3 covers 15 residues. Germline assignment: CDR1 SGHTA and CDR2 FQGNSA. Trimming took off 3 bases at V and 2 bases at J, with 11 bases between the two ends. CDR3 loop: CASSFVSGGNQPQHF. The CDR3 nucleotides read TGTGCCAGCAGCTTCGTTTCCGGGGGCAATCAGCCCCAGCATTTT.